This TCR beta chain was obtained from a study of T-cell reconstitution after alpha-beta-depleted transplantation in children. CDR1 is GTSNPN and CDR2 is SVGIG in the germline V gene (reference sequence). CDR3 length: 14 amino acids. The J segment lost 4 bases and the V segment lost 1 base, leaving 1 base of the junction unmatched. The authors prepared the TCRbeta library with unique molecular identifiers. TCRdb processed the PCR reads anew with MiXCR; each CDR3 protein has one entry. The sample lists roughly 500,000 distinct CDR3 sequences, roughly an eighth seen once, with 5% to 6% in the top ten. The V and J genes are TRBV30 and TRBJ2-5, with 12 bases identical to TRBD2. The sequencing here drew on PBMCs from the stem cell graft donor, taken from the stem cell graft. This sequence was found in a human donor who donated a stem cell graft to a child with combined immunodeficiency. The CDR3 protein is CAWSATSGGETQYF. DNA of the CDR3: TGTGCCTGGAGTGCGACTAGCGGGGGAGAGACCCAGTACTTC.